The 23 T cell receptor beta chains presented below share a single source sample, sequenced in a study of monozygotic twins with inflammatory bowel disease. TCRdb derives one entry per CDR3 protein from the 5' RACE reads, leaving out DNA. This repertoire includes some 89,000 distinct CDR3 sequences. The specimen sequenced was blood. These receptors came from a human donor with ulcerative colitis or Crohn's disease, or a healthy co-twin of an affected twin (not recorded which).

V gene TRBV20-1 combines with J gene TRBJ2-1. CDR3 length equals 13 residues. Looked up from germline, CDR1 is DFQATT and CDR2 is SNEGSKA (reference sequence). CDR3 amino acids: CSARDLLGVEQFF.

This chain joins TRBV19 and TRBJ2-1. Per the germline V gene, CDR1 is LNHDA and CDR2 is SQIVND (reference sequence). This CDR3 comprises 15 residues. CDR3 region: CASSSLGYSYNEQFF.

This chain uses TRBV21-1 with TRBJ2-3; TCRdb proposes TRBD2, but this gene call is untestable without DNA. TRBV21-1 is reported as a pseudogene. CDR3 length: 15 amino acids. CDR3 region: CASPRRGGRADTQYF.

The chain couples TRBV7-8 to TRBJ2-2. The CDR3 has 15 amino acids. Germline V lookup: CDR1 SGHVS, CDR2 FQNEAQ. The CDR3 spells CASSPSRTHTGELFF. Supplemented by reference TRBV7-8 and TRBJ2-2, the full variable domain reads GAGVSQSPRYKVAKRGQDVALRCDPISGHVSLFWYQQALGQGPEFLTYFQNEAQLDKSGLPSDRFFAERPEGSVSTLKIQRTQQEDSAVYLCASSPSRTHTGELFFGEGSRLTVL.

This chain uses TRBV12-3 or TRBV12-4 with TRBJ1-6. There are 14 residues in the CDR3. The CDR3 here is CASRTTQRNSPLHF.

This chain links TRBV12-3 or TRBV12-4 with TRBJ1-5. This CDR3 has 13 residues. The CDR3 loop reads CASSTTIDQPQHF.

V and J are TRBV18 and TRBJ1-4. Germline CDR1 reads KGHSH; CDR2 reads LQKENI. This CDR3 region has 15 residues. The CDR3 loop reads CASSPRWTTNEKLFF.

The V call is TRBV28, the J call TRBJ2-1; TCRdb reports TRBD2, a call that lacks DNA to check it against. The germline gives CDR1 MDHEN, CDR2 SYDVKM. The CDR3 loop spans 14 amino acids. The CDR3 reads CASVGSGGPNEQFF.

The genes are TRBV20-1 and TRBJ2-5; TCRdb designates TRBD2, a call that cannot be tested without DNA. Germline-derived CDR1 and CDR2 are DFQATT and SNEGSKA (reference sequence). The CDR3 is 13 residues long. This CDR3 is CSARTSGGKTQYF.

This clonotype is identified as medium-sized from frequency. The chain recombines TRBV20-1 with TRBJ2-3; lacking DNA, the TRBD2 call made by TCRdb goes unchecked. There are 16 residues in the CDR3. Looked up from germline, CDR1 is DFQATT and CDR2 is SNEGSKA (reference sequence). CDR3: CSANSGTSGGRDTQYF.

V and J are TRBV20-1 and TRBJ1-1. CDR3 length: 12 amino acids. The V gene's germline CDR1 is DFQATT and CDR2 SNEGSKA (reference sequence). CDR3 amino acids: CSARGRRPEAFF.

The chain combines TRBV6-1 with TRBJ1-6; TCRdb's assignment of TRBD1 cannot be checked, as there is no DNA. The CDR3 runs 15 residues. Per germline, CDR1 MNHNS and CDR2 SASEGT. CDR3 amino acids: CASSKTGAGNSPLHF.

CDR3 region: CASSPGTDYEKLFF. The rearrangement joins TRBV5-1 to TRBJ1-4; TCRdb's D gene call, TRBD1, goes unchecked for lack of DNA. The CDR3 is 14 residues long. CDR1 SGHRS and CDR2 YFSETQ come from the germline V gene.

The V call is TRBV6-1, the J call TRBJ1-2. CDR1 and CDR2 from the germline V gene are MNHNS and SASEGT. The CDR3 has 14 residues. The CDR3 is CASSNGDGNYGYTF.

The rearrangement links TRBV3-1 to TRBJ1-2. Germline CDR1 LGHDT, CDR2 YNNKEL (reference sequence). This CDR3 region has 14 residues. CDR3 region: CASSLGSTNYGYTF.

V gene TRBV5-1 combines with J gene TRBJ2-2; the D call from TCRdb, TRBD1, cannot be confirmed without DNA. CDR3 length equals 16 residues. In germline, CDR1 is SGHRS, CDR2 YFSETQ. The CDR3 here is CASSSVPGPNTGELFF.

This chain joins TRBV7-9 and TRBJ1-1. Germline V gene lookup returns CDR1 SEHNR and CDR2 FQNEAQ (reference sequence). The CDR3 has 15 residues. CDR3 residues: CASSFEGTRNTEAFF.

CDR3 loop: CASSPDSETQYF. The chain recombines TRBV7-8 with TRBJ2-5. Per germline, CDR1 SGHVS and CDR2 FQNEAQ. CDR3 length: 12 amino acids.

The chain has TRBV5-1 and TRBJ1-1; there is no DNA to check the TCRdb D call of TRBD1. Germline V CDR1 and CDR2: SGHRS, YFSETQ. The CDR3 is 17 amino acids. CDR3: CASSEGTGRPSGTEAFF.

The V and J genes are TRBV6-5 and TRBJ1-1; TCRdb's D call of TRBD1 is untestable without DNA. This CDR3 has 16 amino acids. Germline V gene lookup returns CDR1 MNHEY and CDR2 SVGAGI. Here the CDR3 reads CASSYGTGGLNTEAFF.

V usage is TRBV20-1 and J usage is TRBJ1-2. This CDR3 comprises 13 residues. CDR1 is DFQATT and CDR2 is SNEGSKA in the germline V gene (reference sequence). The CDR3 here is CSASSWSNYGYTF.

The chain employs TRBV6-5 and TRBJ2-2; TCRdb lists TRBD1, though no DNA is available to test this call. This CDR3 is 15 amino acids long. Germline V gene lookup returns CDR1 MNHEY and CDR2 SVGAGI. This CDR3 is CASSYGRVGTGELFF.

The CDR3 sequence is CASSEGGNYGYTF. The chain links TRBV3-1 to TRBJ1-2. Germline V lookup: CDR1 LGHDT, CDR2 YNNKEL (reference sequence). The CDR3 totals 13 residues.